This T cell receptor beta chain was sequenced in a study of shared clonotypes between healthy human individuals. Notes on the study in general: Naive CD4 clonotypes were shared across a handful of donors at 4% to 5%. It was anticipated that sequencing depth would influence how many clonotypes donors shared.

The CDR3 runs to 16 residues. Germline values: CDR1 MNHEY, CDR2 SVGAGI. J was trimmed by 4 bases and V by 2 bases; bases with no gene match: 6. Of note for this clone: Its specificity is unknown.

Using immunoSEQ multiplex PCR, the repertoire was profiled, and TCRdb retains in-frame clones only, with some absent. The sample shows 600,000 to 700,000 clones, around 73% of them seen only once. This sequence joins TRBV6-5 and TRBJ2-3; 10 bases line up with TRBD1. The sample consisted of memory CD4+ T cells sorted from blood. Subset denoted: CD45RA-negative fraction. The receptor was derived from a woman between 25 and 40 years old in good health. The CDR3 nucleotides are TGTGCCAGCAGTTACACGTGGGACAGGGGATCAGATACGCAGTATTTT. It yields the protein CASSYTWDRGSDTQYF.